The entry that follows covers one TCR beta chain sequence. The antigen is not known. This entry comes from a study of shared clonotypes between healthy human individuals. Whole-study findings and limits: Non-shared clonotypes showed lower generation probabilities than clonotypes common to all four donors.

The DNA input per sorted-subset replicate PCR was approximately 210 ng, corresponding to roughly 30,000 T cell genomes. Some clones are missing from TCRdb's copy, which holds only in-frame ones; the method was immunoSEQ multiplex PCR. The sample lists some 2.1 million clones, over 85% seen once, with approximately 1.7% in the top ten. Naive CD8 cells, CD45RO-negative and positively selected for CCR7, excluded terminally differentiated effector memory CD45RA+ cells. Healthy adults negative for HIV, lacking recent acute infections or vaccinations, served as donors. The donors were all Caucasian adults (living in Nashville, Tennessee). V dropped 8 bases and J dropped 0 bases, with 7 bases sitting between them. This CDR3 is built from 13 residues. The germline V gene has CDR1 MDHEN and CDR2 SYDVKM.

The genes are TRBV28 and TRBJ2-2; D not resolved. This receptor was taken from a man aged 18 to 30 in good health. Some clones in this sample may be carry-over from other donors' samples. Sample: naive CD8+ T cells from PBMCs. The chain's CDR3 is CASGVPNTGELFF. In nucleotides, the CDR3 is TGTGCCAGCGGAGTACCGAACACCGGGGAGCTGTTTTTT.